Presented here are 10 T cell receptor beta chains from one specimen sequenced in a study of regulatory T cells in long-lasting Graves disease. Time point noted: newly diagnosed GD, antithyroid drugs for less than 3 months. TCR sequences were obtained from RNA taken from PBMCs. Libraries of TCR beta came from iRepertoire HTBI primers plus Arm-PCR of CDR3 regions. TCRdb re-called the multiplex PCR reads with MiXCR, one entry per CDR3 protein. The repertoire holds about 300,000 distinct CDR3 sequences, with about 20% as singletons. The input for sequencing was peripheral blood mononuclear cells (PBMCs), taken at new diagnosis, from a patient treated with antithyroid drugs. These receptors were taken from a female donor with Graves disease.

With regard to this clonotype: Sequence at one end of the junction differs from germline and may be a read error. The chain joins TRBV19 to TRBJ2-5, with D perhaps matching TRBD1 or TRBD2 (6 bases each). Germline V gene data show CDR1 as LNHDA and CDR2 as SQIVND (reference sequence). This CDR3 region has 13 residues. The CDR3: CTSSIEGGETQYF. DNA of the CDR3: TGTACCAGTAGTATAGAGGGGGGAGAGACCCAGTACTTC. Supplemented by reference TRBV19 and TRBJ2-5, the full variable domain reads DGGITQSPKYLFRKEGQNVTLSCEQNLNHDAMYWYRQDPGQGLRLIYYSQIVNDFQKGDIAEGYSVSREKKESFPLTVTSAQKNPTAFYLCTSSIEGGETQYFGPGTRLLVL.

The chain combines TRBV5-1 with TRBJ2-7; possible D gene TRBD2, 5 bases. Germline V gene sequence: CDR1 SGHRS, CDR2 YFSETQ. V was trimmed by 2 bases and J by 6 bases, leaving 12 bases between them. This CDR3 is 13 amino acids long. The DNA for the CDR3 is TGCGCCAGCAGCTTCGGGAACCTTGGCGAGCAGTACTTC. This translates into CASSFGNLGEQYF.

This clonotype was seen at least ten times. The rearrangement uses TRBV20-1 and TRBJ2-2, with 14 positions matching TRBD2. J was trimmed by 6 bases and V by 5 bases; bases with no gene match: 14. The CDR3 covers 18 residues. Germline CDR1 DFQATT, CDR2 SNEGSKA (reference sequence). The CDR3 sequence is CSAAGTSGRHGWAGELFF. The DNA of the CDR3 is TGCAGTGCTGCCGGGACTAGCGGGAGACATGGGTGGGCCGGGGAGCTGTTTTTT.

This clonotype occurred once. The chain uses TRBV7-2 and TRBJ1-2, with 7 bases identical to TRBD1. CDR1 SGHTA and CDR2 FQGNSA come from the germline V gene. J gave up 4 bases and V 2 bases, and 7 bases lay outside the gene matches. The CDR3 spans 15 residues. The CDR3 region is CASSLFRQGGYGYTF. The CDR3 DNA sequence: TGTGCCAGCAGCTTATTCCGGCAGGGGGGCTATGGCTACACCTTC.

In this sample, this clonotype turned up many times. The chain has TRBV4-1 and TRBJ1-2, with D maybe TRBD1 (5 bases). Germline CDR1 reads MGHRA; CDR2 reads YSYEKL. The CDR3 covers 17 residues. V lost 6 bases, J lost 3 bases, and 23 bases lay in between. This CDR3 is CASSLRTGGVGDYGYTF. CDR3 nucleotide sequence: TGCGCCAGCAGTCTTAGGACGGGAGGGGTTGGGGACTATGGCTACACCTTC.

This clonotype was seen a handful of times. The rearrangement links TRBV11-2 to TRBJ2-5; TRBD2 agrees at 9 bases. Germline CDR1 and CDR2: SGHAT and FQNNGV. The V segment lost 5 bases and the J segment 5 bases; nucleotides outside the gene matches: 12. This CDR3 has 16 residues. The DNA for the CDR3 is TGTGCCAGCAGCCCCCGGGGTAGCGGGAGAAGCGAGACCCAGTACTTC. This gives the protein CASSPRGSGRSETQYF.

This clonotype was detected ten times or more. The gene calls are TRBV12-5 and TRBJ2-1; tentative D call: TRBD1 (6 bases). The germline V and J ends were trimmed by 7 bases and 0 bases, with 16 bases remaining between them. Germline CDR1 LGHNT, CDR2 FRNRAP. The CDR3 sequence is 16 residues long. CDR3 in amino acids: CASEQQGGSSYNEQFF. The CDR3, as DNA: TGTGCTAGTGAACAACAAGGGGGTAGCTCCTACAATGAGCAGTTCTTC.

This clonotype was observed at least ten times. The chain links TRBV28 to TRBJ1-4; no reliable D call. Trimming left V 6 bases short and J 8 bases short, with 16 bases between. The germline V gene encodes CDR1 MDHEN and CDR2 SYDVKM. This CDR3 contains 14 residues. CDR3 amino acids: CASRPLVGGEKLFF. CDR3 nucleotide sequence: TGTGCCAGCAGACCGTTGGTGGGTGGGGAAAAACTGTTTTTT.

The chain recombines TRBV30 with TRBJ1-2, with no clear D. This CDR3 spans 13 amino acids. Per the germline V gene, CDR1 is GTSNPN and CDR2 is SVGIG (reference sequence). The germline V and J ends were trimmed by 5 bases and 2 bases, with 12 bases remaining between them. This chain's CDR3 is CAWDVRGNYGYTF. The CDR3 DNA reads TGTGCCTGGGATGTACGAGGAAACTATGGCTACACCTTC.

This clonotype was counted a few times. The J gene is TRBJ2-1, the V gene TRBV24-1; D tentatively fits TRBD1 or TRBD2 (5 bases each). Per germline, CDR1 KGHDR and CDR2 SFDVKD. The CDR3 length is 12 residues. V lost 9 bases to trimming and J lost 7 bases, with 12 bases between them. CDR3 DNA: TGTGCCACCGTGGGGGAGAGAAATGAGCAGTTCTTC. Its translation: CATVGERNEQFF.